These 26 T cell receptor beta chains share one sample of origin, sequenced in a study of T cells after yellow fever vaccination. TCRdb re-analysed the 5' RACE reads in MiXCR, keeping a single row per CDR3 protein. Of about 300,000 distinct CDR3 sequences in the sample, roughly 4% were seen once. This specimen consisted of PBMCs, obtained 5 days after the yellow fever booster vaccination. The receptors stem from a man aged 18 to 29 who received the YFV17D yellow fever vaccine.

The genes are TRBV18 and TRBJ2-5, with unresolved D. The CDR3 has 14 amino acids. Germline CDR1 reads KGHSH; CDR2 reads LQKENI. V was pared by 6 bases and J by 4 bases, with 15 bases between. The CDR3 nucleotides are TGTGCCAGCTCGGGTGCTATGCCATCAGAGACCCAGTACTTC. Residues: CASSGAMPSETQYF.

The genes are TRBV14 and TRBJ2-2; tentative D call: TRBD2 (5 bases). V was trimmed by 6 bases and J by 4 bases, leaving 21 bases between them. CDR1 and CDR2 (germline): SGHDN, FVKESK. The CDR3 is 17 amino acids. CDR3 coding DNA: TGTGCCAGCAGTCTTTCCTCTGGTCCAGGAGGCACCGGGGAGCTGTTTTTT. It yields the protein CASSLSSGPGGTGELFF.

This clonotype was seen a handful of times. The rearrangement links TRBV4-3 to TRBJ2-1; either TRBD1 or TRBD2 may supply D (5 bases each). CDR3 length: 17 residues. Germline values: CDR1 LGHNA, CDR2 YSLEER. Between the trimmed V and J ends, which lost 3 bases and 0 bases, there was a span of 15 bases. The CDR3 sequence is CASSQAAAGSSYNEQFF. The CDR3, as DNA: TGCGCCAGCAGCCAGGCAGCCGCAGGGAGCTCCTACAATGAGCAGTTCTTC.

This clonotype was detected only a few times. The CDR3 bases are TGTGCCAGCAGCCTCCGGGACCTGACGCAGTATTTT. Residues: CASSLRDLTQYF. J is TRBJ2-3 and V is TRBV3-1; D may match TRBD1 or TRBD2 (5 bases each). Germline CDR1 LGHDT, CDR2 YNNKEL (reference sequence). Trimming removed 4 bases at V and 9 bases at J, with 11 bases between. The CDR3 has 12 residues.

This clonotype has a handful of counts. The CDR3, as DNA: TGTGCCAGCAGCATCTTGACAGGTCAGGGAACTGAAGCTTTCTTT. Protein product: CASSILTGQGTEAFF. The chain combines TRBV7-9 with TRBJ1-1, with D possibly matching TRBD1 (6 bases). Looked up from germline, CDR1 is SEHNR and CDR2 is FQNEAQ (reference sequence). CDR3 length equals 15 residues. V lost 5 bases to trimming and J lost 5 bases, with 18 bases between them.

The sample holds a few counts of this clonotype. The chain has TRBV20-1 and TRBJ2-1; 11 nucleotides match TRBD2. CDR3 size: 17 residues. Trimming cost V 1 base and J 7 bases; bases outside gene matches: 12. Germline lookup yields CDR1 DFQATT and CDR2 SNEGSKA (reference sequence). The DNA of the CDR3 is TGCAGTGCTAGAGCGGTTGTAGCGGGGGGGTTTTTGAATGAGCAGTTCTTC. Translation gives CSARAVVAGGFLNEQFF.

The chain carries TRBV10-3 and TRBJ2-5; tentative D call: TRBD1 (5 bases). This CDR3 spans 12 amino acids. CDR1 is ENHRY, CDR2 SYGVKD, per germline. Trimming cost V 6 bases and J 5 bases, with 10 bases left between them. The CDR3 DNA is TGTGCCATCAGCCAGGGTGCGGAGACCCAGTACTTC. Protein product: CAISQGAETQYF.

For the CDR3, the DNA is TGTGCCAGCAGGAACCAAAAGAAGGGGACCACCGGGGAGCTGTTTTTT. Amino acid sequence: CASRNQKKGTTGELFF. V is TRBV5-4 and J is TRBJ2-2; D tentatively reads TRBD1 or TRBD2 (5 bases each). The ends were cut back, 5 bases at V and 4 bases at J, with 18 bases in the middle. The CDR3 is made up of 16 amino acids. Germline CDR1 is SGHNT and CDR2 is YYREEE (reference sequence).

This clonotype was seen more than once but under ten times. The rearrangement uses TRBV23-1 and TRBJ2-2, with no clear D. Being an ORF, TRBV23-1 has a function that is uncertain. V was trimmed by 7 bases and J by 0 bases, leaving 9 bases between them. The CDR3 spans 14 residues. The CDR3 here is CASTPDPNTGELFF. The CDR3 nucleotides are TGCGCCAGCACCCCCGACCCGAACACCGGGGAGCTGTTTTTT.

At least ten counts were recorded for this clonotype. The CDR3 coding sequence is TGCGCCAGCAGCCAAGGCCAGTTTTATAATTCACCCCTCCACTTT. Amino acid sequence: CASSQGQFYNSPLHF. The chain couples TRBV4-1 to TRBJ1-6; the D is unclear. The CDR3 is 15 residues long. V dropped 1 base and J dropped 4 bases, with 8 bases sitting between them. Germline CDR1 and CDR2: MGHRA and YSYEKL.

V gene TRBV5-1 combines with J gene TRBJ2-7; possibly TRBD1 for D (6 bases). There are 14 residues in the CDR3. V lost 2 bases, J lost 8 bases, and 17 bases lay in between. Germline assignment: CDR1 SGHRS and CDR2 YFSETQ. For the CDR3, the DNA is TGCGCCAGCAGCTTTACCGGGACAACCGGGAAGCAGTACGTC. It yields the protein CASSFTGTTGKQYV.

Ten or more counts support this clonotype. V usage is TRBV14 and J usage is TRBJ2-3; 7 nucleotides align to TRBD2. Germline lookup yields CDR1 SGHDN and CDR2 FVKESK. Trimming at V came to 4 bases and at J to 2 bases, leaving 9 bases not matched to a gene. This CDR3 has 16 residues. In nucleotides, the CDR3 is TGTGCCAGCAGCCTCCTAACTAGCGCGATCACAGATACGCAGTATTTT. Protein sequence: CASSLLTSAITDTQYF.

This chain connects TRBV18 to TRBJ2-7; 10 positions agree with TRBD1. The CDR3 is made up of 15 amino acids. The germline V gene has CDR1 KGHSH and CDR2 LQKENI. After removal of 4 bases from V and 2 bases from J, the junction contained 5 bases not matched to a gene. The CDR3 region is CASSLPGTGAYEQYV. The CDR3 DNA sequence: TGTGCCAGCTCACTTCCCGGGACAGGGGCCTACGAGCAGTACGTC.

This chain connects TRBV5-1 to TRBJ2-3; 7 bases match TRBD1. Germline trimming cut 4 bases from V and 3 bases from J; bases unmatched to any gene: 11. Germline CDR1 is SGHRS and CDR2 is YFSETQ. CDR3 length: 16 amino acids. DNA for the CDR3: TGCGCCAGCAGCGTAATTCCGGGACAGAAGACAGATACGCAGTATTTT. Translated, it gives CASSVIPGQKTDTQYF.

This clonotype was seen a few times. This CDR3 reads CASSLESGPYEQYF. Written as DNA, the CDR3 is TGTGCCAGCAGCTTAGAGAGCGGCCCCTACGAGCAGTACTTC. This chain links TRBV7-2 with TRBJ2-7; tentative D call: TRBD2 (5 bases). The CDR3 extends over 14 amino acids. The germline V gene has CDR1 SGHTA and CDR2 FQGNSA. V lost 1 base and J lost 2, with 9 bases in between.

The V call is TRBV27, the J call TRBJ2-7; TRBD1 agrees at 7 bases. This CDR3 is built from 15 residues. Germline-derived CDR1 and CDR2 are MNHEY and SMNVEV (reference sequence). Germline trimming cut 4 bases from V and 5 bases from J; bases unmatched to any gene: 11. This CDR3 reads CASSSPSDRVHEQYF. The CDR3 nucleotides read TGTGCCAGCAGTTCCCCTTCCGACAGGGTCCACGAGCAGTACTTC.

This clonotype was seen a handful of times. The chain carries TRBV18 and TRBJ2-1; TRBD2 agrees at 14 bases. Germline V gene data show CDR1 as KGHSH and CDR2 as LQKENI. The ends lost 0 bases at V and 6 bases at J; junction bases unmatched: 1. CDR3 length equals 16 residues. CDR3 loop: CASSPPTSGGVNEQFF. DNA of the CDR3: TGTGCCAGCTCACCACCGACTAGCGGGGGGGTCAATGAGCAGTTCTTC.

The genes are TRBV15 and TRBJ2-2, with TRBD2 identical over 8 bases. V lost 4 bases and J lost 7; bases outside the gene matches: 8. The germline V gene encodes CDR1 LNHNV and CDR2 YYDKDF (reference sequence). This CDR3 spans 15 amino acids. CDR3 DNA sequence: TGTGCCACCAGCACCACCCGGACTAGCCGCGGGGAGCTGTTTTTT. It specifies CATSTTRTSRGELFF.

This clonotype was counted only a few times. The chain employs TRBV6-5 and TRBJ2-3, with D possibly TRBD1 on 6 matching bases. Germline V gives CDR1 MNHEY, CDR2 SVGAGI. The CDR3 loop spans 14 amino acids. V was pared by 8 bases and J by 0 bases, with 12 bases between. This CDR3 reads CASCKGVSTDTQYF. CDR3 in DNA: TGTGCCAGCTGTAAGGGGGTTAGCACAGATACGCAGTATTTT.

The chain has TRBV5-1 and TRBJ2-1; 7 nucleotides match TRBD1. CDR3 length: 15 residues. The J segment lost 8 bases and the V segment lost 1 base, leaving 9 bases of the junction unmatched. Per germline, CDR1 SGHRS and CDR2 YFSETQ. CDR3 loop: CASSLSNRGVDEQFF. Written as DNA, the CDR3 is TGCGCCAGCAGCTTGTCCAACAGGGGAGTGGATGAGCAGTTCTTC.

In this sample, this clonotype turned up many times. The V and J genes are TRBV6-6 and TRBJ2-7; D uncertain. CDR3 size: 11 residues. Between the trimmed V and J ends, which lost 6 bases and 3 bases, there was a span of 6 bases. In germline, CDR1 is MNHNY, CDR2 SVGAGI (reference sequence). This CDR3 reads CASSKGYEQYF. For the CDR3, the DNA is TGTGCCAGCAGCAAAGGCTACGAGCAGTACTTC.

The chain carries TRBV5-1 and TRBJ2-3; TRBD2 matches at 13 bases. J lost 6 bases, V lost 0 bases, and 4 bases had no gene match. This CDR3 comprises 16 residues. Germline CDR1 SGHRS, CDR2 YFSETQ. The CDR3, as DNA: TGCGCCAGCAGCTTGGACACTAGCGGGGGGGCGGATACGCAGTATTTT. This gives the protein CASSLDTSGGADTQYF.

The table lists this clonotype with a few counts. The chain has TRBV6-2 or TRBV6-3 and TRBJ2-5, with TRBD2 matching 10 bases. J was trimmed by 6 bases and V by 11 bases; bases with no gene match: 6. Germline lookup yields CDR1 MNHEY and CDR2 SVGEGT. The CDR3 is made up of 12 amino acids. The CDR3 region is CAGKRGGQTQYF. The CDR3 region has the DNA TGTGCCGGAAAGCGGGGGGGTCAGACCCAGTACTTC.

This clonotype has only a few counts. This chain uses TRBV6-6 with TRBJ1-2; D is uncertain. The CDR3 is made up of 9 amino acids. The V end lost 11 bases, the J end lost 8 bases, and 9 bases lay between the germline ends. Germline V gene data show CDR1 as MNHNY and CDR2 as SVGAGI (reference sequence). The DNA of the CDR3 is TGTGCCGGGGTTCAAGGCTACACCTTC. Its protein product is CAGVQGYTF.

This chain uses TRBV20-1 with TRBJ2-3; D could derive from TRBD1 or TRBD2 (6 bases each). The CDR3 covers 18 residues. CDR1 DFQATT and CDR2 SNEGSKA come from the germline V gene (reference sequence). V lost 1 base to trimming and J lost 0 bases, with 20 bases between them. The CDR3 nucleotides are TGCAGTGCTAGAGTGATGAGGGGGGCCGATACTAGCACAGATACGCAGTATTTT. It is translated as CSARVMRGADTSTDTQYF.

There are many counts of this clonotype. As DNA, the CDR3 is TGTGCCAGCAGTCCTGACTCTGGAAACACCATATATTTT. It yields the protein CASSPDSGNTIYF. The chain employs TRBV27 and TRBJ1-3; D unresolved. Germline lookup yields CDR1 MNHEY and CDR2 SMNVEV (reference sequence). The CDR3 runs 13 residues. V was clipped by 5 bases and J by 0 bases, with 5 bases between them.